This T cell receptor beta chain stems from a study of T cells after yellow fever vaccination. The CDR3 spans 13 residues. Germline CDR1 reads KGHSH; CDR2 reads LQKENI. V was pared by 3 bases and J by 5 bases, with 11 bases between. In this sample, this clonotype turned up many times. Generation of TCR cDNA used 5'RACE template switching (which added a universal primer site and UMIs). TCRdb reprocessed the 5' RACE reads via MiXCR and lists one record per CDR3 protein. The data contain about 230,000 distinct CDR3 sequences, roughly 6.2% of them seen just once; the ten biggest clones take up approximately 1%.

The sequences come from CD4+ T cells sorted from PBMCs, collected on the day of the yellow fever booster vaccination. The chain recombines TRBV18 with TRBJ2-7; D is possibly TRBD2 (5 bases). The clonotype originates from a man aged 30 to 45 who received the YFV17D yellow fever vaccine. CDR3 amino acids: CASSPPGYDEQYF. The DNA of the CDR3 is TGTGCCAGCTCACCTCCGGGGTACGACGAGCAGTACTTC.